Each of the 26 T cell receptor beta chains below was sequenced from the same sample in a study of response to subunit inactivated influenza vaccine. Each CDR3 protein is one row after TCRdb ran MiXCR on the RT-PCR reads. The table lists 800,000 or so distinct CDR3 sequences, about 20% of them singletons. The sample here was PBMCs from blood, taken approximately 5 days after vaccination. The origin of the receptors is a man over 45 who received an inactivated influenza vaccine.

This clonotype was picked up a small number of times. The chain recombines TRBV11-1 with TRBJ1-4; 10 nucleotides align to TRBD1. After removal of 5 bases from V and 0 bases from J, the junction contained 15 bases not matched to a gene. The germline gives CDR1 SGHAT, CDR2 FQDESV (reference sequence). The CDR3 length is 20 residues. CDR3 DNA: TGTGCCAGCAGCGTATACCGGGACAGGGGAGGGATTGCAACTAATGAAAAACTGTTTTTT. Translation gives CASSVYRDRGGIATNEKLFF.

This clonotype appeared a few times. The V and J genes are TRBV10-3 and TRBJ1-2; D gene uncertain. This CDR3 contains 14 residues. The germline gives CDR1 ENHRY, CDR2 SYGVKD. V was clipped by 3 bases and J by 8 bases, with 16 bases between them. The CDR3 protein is CAISDTAGVSGYTF. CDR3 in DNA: TGTGCCATCAGTGACACAGCCGGAGTTTCGGGCTACACCTTC.

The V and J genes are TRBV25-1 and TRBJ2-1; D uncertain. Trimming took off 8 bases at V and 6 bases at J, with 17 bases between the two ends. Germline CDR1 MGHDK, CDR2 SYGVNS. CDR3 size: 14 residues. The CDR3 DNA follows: TGTGCCAGCGGGTCCCGGCAGCGCCCCAATGAGCAGTTCTTC. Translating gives CASGSRQRPNEQFF.

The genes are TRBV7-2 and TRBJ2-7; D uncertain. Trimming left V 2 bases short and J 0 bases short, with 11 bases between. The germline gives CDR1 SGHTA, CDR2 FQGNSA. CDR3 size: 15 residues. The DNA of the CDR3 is TGTGCCAGCAGCTTACGGAACAGCCCCTCCTACGAGCAGTACTTC. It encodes CASSLRNSPSYEQYF.

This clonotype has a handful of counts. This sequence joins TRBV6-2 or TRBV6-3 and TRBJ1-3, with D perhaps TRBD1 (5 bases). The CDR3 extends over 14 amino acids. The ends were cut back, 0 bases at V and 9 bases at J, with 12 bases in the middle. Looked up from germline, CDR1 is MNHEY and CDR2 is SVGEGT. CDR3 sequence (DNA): TGTGCCAGCAGTTACTCGAACCCTGGGGCCACCATATATTTT. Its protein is CASSYSNPGATIYF.

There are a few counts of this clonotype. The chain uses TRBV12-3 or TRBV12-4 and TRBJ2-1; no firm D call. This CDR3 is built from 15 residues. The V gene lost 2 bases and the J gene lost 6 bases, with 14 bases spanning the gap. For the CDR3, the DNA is TGTGCCAGCAGTTTAAAGCCCTCTGGCCGCAATGAGCAGTTCTTC. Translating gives CASSLKPSGRNEQFF.

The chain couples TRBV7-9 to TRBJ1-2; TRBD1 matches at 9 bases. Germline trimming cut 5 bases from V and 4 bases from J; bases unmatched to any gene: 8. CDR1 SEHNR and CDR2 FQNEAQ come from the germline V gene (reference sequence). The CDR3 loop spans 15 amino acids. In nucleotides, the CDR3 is TGTGCCAGCAGCCTCGGACAGGGGAAGCCCTATGGCTACACCTTC. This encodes CASSLGQGKPYGYTF.

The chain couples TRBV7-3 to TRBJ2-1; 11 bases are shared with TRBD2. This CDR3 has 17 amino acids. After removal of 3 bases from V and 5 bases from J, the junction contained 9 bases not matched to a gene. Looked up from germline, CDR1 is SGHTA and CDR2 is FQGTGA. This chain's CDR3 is CASSLNFRLAGNNEQFF. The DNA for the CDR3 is TGTGCCAGCAGCTTGAACTTCCGACTAGCGGGAAACAATGAGCAGTTCTTC.

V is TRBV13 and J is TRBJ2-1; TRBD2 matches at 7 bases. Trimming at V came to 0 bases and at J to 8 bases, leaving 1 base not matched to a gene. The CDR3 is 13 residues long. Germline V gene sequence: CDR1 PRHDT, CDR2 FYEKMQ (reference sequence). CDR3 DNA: TGTGCCAGCAGCTTAGGCCGGGGGGATGAGCAGTTCTTC. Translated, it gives CASSLGRGDEQFF.

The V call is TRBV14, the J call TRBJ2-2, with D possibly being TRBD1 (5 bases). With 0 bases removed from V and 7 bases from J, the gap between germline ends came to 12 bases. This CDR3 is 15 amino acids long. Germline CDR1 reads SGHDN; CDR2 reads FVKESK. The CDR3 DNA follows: TGTGCCAGCAGCCAAGATTGGGCCAGGGTCGGGGAGCTGTTTTTT. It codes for CASSQDWARVGELFF. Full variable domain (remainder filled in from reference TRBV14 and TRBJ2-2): EAGVTQFPSHSVIEKGQTVTLRCDPISGHDNLYWYRRVMGKEIKFLLHFVKESKQDESGMPNNRFLAERTGGTYSTLKVQPAELEDSGVYFCASSQDWARVGELFFGEGSRLTVL.

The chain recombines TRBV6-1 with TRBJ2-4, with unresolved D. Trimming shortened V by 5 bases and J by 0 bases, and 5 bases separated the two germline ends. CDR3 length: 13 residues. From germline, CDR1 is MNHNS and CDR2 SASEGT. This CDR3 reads CASSPRAKNIQYF. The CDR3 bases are TGTGCCAGCAGTCCGCGAGCCAAAAACATTCAGTACTTC.

This CDR3 reads CASSPRQGIQETQYF. The CDR3 DNA follows: TGCGCCAGCAGCCCAAGACAGGGAATCCAAGAGACCCAGTACTTC. The chain employs TRBV5-1 and TRBJ2-5; 7 nucleotides agree with TRBD1. The CDR3 spans 15 residues. Unmatched junction bases numbered 7, after V lost 4 bases and J lost 1 base. CDR1 SGHRS and CDR2 YFSETQ come from the germline V gene.

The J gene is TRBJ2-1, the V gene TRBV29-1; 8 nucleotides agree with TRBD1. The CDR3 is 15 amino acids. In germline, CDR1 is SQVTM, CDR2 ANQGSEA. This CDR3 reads CTYSQGALSYNEQFF. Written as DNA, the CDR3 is TGCACATACTCGCAGGGGGCTCTATCCTACAATGAGCAGTTCTTC.

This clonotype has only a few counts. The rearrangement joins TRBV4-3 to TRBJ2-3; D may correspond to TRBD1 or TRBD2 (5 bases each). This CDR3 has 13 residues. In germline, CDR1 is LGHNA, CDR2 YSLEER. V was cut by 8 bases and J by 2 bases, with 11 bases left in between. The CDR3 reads CASGGDVTDTQYF. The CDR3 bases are TGCGCCAGCGGGGGTGACGTCACAGATACGCAGTATTTT.

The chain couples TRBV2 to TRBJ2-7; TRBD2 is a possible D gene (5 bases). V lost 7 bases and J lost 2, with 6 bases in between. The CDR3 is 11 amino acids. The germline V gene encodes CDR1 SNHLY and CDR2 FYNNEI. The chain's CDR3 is CASTLAYEQYF. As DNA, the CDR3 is TGTGCCAGCACACTAGCCTACGAGCAGTACTTC.

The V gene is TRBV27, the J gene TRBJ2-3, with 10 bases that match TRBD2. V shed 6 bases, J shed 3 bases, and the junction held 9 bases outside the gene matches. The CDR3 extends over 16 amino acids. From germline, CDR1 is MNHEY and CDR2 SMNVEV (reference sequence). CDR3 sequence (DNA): TGTGCCAGCAGATCGTTGGGACTAGCGTCGACAGATACGCAGTATTTT. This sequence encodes CASRSLGLASTDTQYF.

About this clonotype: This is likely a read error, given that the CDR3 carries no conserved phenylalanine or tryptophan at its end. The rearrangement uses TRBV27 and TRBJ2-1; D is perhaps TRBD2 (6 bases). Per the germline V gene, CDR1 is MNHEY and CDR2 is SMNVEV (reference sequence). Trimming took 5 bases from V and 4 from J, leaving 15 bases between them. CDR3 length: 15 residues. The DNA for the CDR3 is TGTGCCAGCAGTCCACCAGCGGGCGGGTACAATGAGCAGTTCTCC. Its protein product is CASSPPAGGYNEQFS.

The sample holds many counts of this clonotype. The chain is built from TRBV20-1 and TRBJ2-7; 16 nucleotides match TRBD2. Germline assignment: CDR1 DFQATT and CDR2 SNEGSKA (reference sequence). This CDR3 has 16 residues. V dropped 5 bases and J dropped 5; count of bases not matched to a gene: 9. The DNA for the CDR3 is TGCAGTGCTGCCGGGACTAGCGGGAGGGAGAACCACGAGCAGTACTTC. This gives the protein CSAAGTSGRENHEQYF.

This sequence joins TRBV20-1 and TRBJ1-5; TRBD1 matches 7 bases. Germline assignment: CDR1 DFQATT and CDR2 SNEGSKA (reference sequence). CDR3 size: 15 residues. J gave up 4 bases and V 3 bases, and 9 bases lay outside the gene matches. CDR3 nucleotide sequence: TGCAGTGCTAGCGAGGGGGGACAGATGAATCAGCCCCAGCATTTT. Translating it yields CSASEGGQMNQPQHF.

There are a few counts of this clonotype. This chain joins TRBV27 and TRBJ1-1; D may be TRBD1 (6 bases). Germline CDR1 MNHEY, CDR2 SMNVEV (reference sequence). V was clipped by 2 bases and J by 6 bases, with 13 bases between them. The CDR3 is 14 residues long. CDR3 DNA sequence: TGTGCCAGCAGTTTAAACAGGGTTTTTTCTGAAGCTTTCTTT. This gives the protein CASSLNRVFSEAFF.

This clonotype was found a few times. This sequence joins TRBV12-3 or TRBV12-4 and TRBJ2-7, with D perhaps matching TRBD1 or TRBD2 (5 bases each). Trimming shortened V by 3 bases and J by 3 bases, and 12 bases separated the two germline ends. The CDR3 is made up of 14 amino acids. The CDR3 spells CASSFGTFDYEQYF. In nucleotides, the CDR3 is TGTGCCAGCAGTTTTGGGACGTTTGACTACGAGCAGTACTTC.

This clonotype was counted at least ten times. The CDR3 DNA sequence: TGTGCCAGCAGTTGGGAATCCCTGGTGGGCAATCAGCCCCAGCATTTT. This translates into CASSWESLVGNQPQHF. The chain is built from TRBV6-2 or TRBV6-3 and TRBJ1-5; D is ambiguous. This CDR3 has 16 residues. Trimming removed 4 bases from V and 2 bases from J, with 15 bases in between. Germline V lookup: CDR1 MNHEY, CDR2 SVGEGT.

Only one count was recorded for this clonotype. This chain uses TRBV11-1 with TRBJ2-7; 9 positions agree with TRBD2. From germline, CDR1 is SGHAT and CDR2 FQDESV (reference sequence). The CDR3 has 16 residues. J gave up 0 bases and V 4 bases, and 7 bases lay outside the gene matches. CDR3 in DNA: TGTGCCAGCAGCTGGGCGGGAGGGGCCCGCTCCTACGAGCAGTACTTC. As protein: CASSWAGGARSYEQYF.

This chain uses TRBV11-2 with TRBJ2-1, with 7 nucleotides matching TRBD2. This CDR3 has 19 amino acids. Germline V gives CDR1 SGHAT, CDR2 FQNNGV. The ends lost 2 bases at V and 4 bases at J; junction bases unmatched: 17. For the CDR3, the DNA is TGTGCCAGCAGCTTATTAAGACCCCGGTCATCGGGGGGTTACAATGAGCAGTTCTTC. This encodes CASSLLRPRSSGGYNEQFF.

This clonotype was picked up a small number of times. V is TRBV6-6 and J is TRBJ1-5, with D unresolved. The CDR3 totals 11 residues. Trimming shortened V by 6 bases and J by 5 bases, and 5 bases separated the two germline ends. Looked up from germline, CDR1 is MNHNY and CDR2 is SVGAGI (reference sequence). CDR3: CASRADQPQHF. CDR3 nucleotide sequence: TGTGCCAGCAGGGCGGATCAGCCCCAGCATTTT.

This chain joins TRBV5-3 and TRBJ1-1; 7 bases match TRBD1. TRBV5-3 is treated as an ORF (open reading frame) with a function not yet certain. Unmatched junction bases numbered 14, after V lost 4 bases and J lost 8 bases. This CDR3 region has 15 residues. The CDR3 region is CARSLEPTGVPEAFF. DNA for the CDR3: TGTGCCAGAAGCCTGGAACCTACAGGGGTCCCCGAAGCTTTCTTT.